One sample yielded the 25 T cell receptor delta chains listed below, sequenced in a study of gamma-delta T cells after stem cell transplantation. TCRdb processed the RT-PCR reads again with the CATT caller. The sample holds around 7,800 delta-chain clones, approximately 14% seen once. Source material: gamma-delta T cells. Receptors originate from a human donor. It is not recorded whose cells these are; they may come from a transplant donor.

Only a few counts were recorded for this clone. A single base separates this from a much larger clone, so it may be a read error. Other nucleotide sequences in the sample specify the same CDR3. J is TRDJ2 and V is TRDV2; 8 bases match TRDD3. The CDR3 runs 19 residues. Germline CDR1 GEAIGNYY, CDR2 EKD. V trimming: 0 bases; J trimming: 0 bases; junction bases outside the gene matches: 11. CDR3 in amino acids: CACDTVDGGFSTLTAQLFF. CDR3 bases: TGTGCCTGTGACACCGTAGATGGGGGATTCTCAACTTTGACAGCACAACTCTTCTTT.

Concerning this clone: A read error is possible here, since a much larger clone lies one base away. This chain links TRDV2 with TRDJ1; D gene ambiguous. The CDR3 has 15 amino acids. The germline gives CDR1 GEAIGNYY, CDR2 EKD. CDR3 loop: CAYDTVGANTDKLIF. In nucleotides, the CDR3 is TGTGCCTATGACACCGTCGGGGCTAACACCGATAAACTCATCTTT.

This clone occurred a few times. The V gene is TRDV1, the J gene TRDJ1, with TRDD2 as a possible D gene (5 bases). CDR1 and CDR2 from the germline V gene are TSWWSYY and QGS. The length of the CDR3 is 20 residues. V lost 5 bases to trimming and J lost 0 bases, with 28 bases between them. The CDR3 coding sequence is TGTGCTCTTGGGATCATTAACCCTCCTTCGAAGGGGCGCTACACCGATAAACTCATCTTT. Residues: CALGIINPPSKGRYTDKLIF.

The chain uses TRDV2 and TRDJ1; 13 bases match TRDD3. CDR1 and CDR2 from the germline V gene are GEAIGNYY and EKD. V shed 9 bases and J 4 bases; nucleotides not matched to a gene: 10. The length of the CDR3 is 15 residues. The CDR3 is CATGGYADTSDKLIF. In nucleotides, the CDR3 is TGTGCCACTGGGGGATACGCGGACACCAGCGATAAACTCATCTTT.

This clone showed up just a few times. It differs at one base from a far larger clone, so likely a read error. This chain uses TRDV2 with TRDJ1, with 8 bases that match TRDD3. Germline CDR1 reads GEAIGNYY; CDR2 reads EKD. The CDR3 length is 14 residues. This CDR3 is CAYDILGDTDKLIF. The DNA for the CDR3 is TGTGCCTATGACATACTGGGGGACACCGATAAACTCATCTTT.

This clone is labeled medium-sized. This rearrangement joins TRDV2 to TRDJ1, with D possibly being TRDD3 (6 bases). The germline gives CDR1 GEAIGNYY, CDR2 EKD. The CDR3 runs to 20 residues. Between the trimmed V and J ends, which lost 1 base and 4 bases, there was a span of 30 bases. The CDR3 loop is CACDTGGTDVIPPCVDKLIF. The CDR3 DNA reads TGTGCCTGTGACACTGGGGGTACTGACGTGATACCCCCCTGTGTCGATAAACTCATCTTT.

This sequence joins TRDV2 and TRDJ1; 10 nucleotides match TRDD3. There are 16 residues in the CDR3. The germline gives CDR1 GEAIGNYY, CDR2 EKD. V shed 0 bases and J 0 bases; nucleotides not matched to a gene: 3. The CDR3 loop is CACDTGTGGYTDKLIF. In DNA form, the CDR3 reads TGTGCCTGTGACACCGGTACTGGGGGATACACCGATAAACTCATCTTT.

The V call is TRDV1, the J call TRDJ1; TRDD3 matches at 12 bases. CDR1 is TSWWSYY, CDR2 QGS, per germline. Trimming at V came to 5 bases and at J to 0 bases, leaving 16 bases not matched to a gene. The CDR3 covers 20 residues. The CDR3 loop is CALGSPWGIRYDAYTDKLIF. Written as DNA, the CDR3 is TGTGCTCTTGGGAGTCCCTGGGGGATACGCTATGACGCGTACACCGATAAACTCATCTTT.

This clone has only a few counts. The chain couples TRDV1 to TRDJ1, with 10 bases identical to TRDD3. V was clipped by 0 bases and J by 0 bases; unmatched bases: 19. The germline V gene has CDR1 TSWWSYY and CDR2 QGS. There are 22 residues in the CDR3. For the CDR3, the DNA is TGTGCTCTTGGGGAACTCGTCTACGGACTGGGGGATGGTTACCCGAACACCGATAAACTCATCTTT. Translating it yields CALGELVYGLGDGYPNTDKLIF.

The table lists this clone with a few counts. The V gene is TRDV1, the J gene TRDJ1; 13 bases fit TRDD3. CDR3 length: 25 residues. With V trimmed by 2 bases and J by 5 bases, 32 bases remained unmatched. CDR1 is TSWWSYY, CDR2 QGS, per germline. The CDR3 DNA sequence: TGTGCTCTTGGGGAATCGGGCTCCATCGTGCCTTCTCAACTGGGGGATACGGGGTTCGGGGATAAACTCATCTTT. Translated, it gives CALGESGSIVPSQLGDTGFGDKLIF.

This clone has more than one count but fewer than ten. This clone may be a read error of a much larger clone one base away. This chain connects TRDV2 to TRDJ3; D possibly corresponds to TRDD3 (6 bases). The CDR3 covers 20 residues. Trimming stripped 3 bases from V and 0 bases from J, with 20 bases between. Germline CDR1 and CDR2: GEAIGNYY and EKD. This CDR3 reads CACDATWGSDCSWDTRQMFF. In nucleotides, the CDR3 is TGTGCCTGTGACGCCACATGGGGATCCGATTGCTCCTGGGACACCCGACAGATGTTTTTC.

This clone was detected only a few times. The junction differs from germline at one of its ends, possibly a read error. The chain joins TRDV1 to TRDJ1, with 12 nucleotides matching TRDD3. The length of the CDR3 is 23 residues. CDR1 and CDR2 from the germline V gene are TSWWSYY and QGS. In DNA form, the CDR3 reads TGTGCTCTTGGGGAACCCGGCCTTCCGGGGGACTGGGGGATACCCTCGTACACCGATAAACCCATCTTT. It specifies CALGEPGLPGDWGIPSYTDKPIF.

Worth noting for this clone: This could be a read error, since a much larger clone is one nucleotide away. The chain couples TRDV2 to TRDJ1, with 11 bases that match TRDD3. V was clipped by 5 bases and J by 0 bases; unmatched bases: 16. In germline, CDR1 is GEAIGNYY, CDR2 EKD. The CDR3 has 19 residues. This chain's CDR3 is CACGTGWGIPLSYTDKLIF. The CDR3 region has the DNA TGTGCCTGTGGCACAGGCTGGGGGATACCTCTCTCTTACACCGATAAACTCATCTTT.

This clone was detected only a few times. A far larger clone is just one base off, so this is likely a read error. The chain recombines TRDV2 with TRDJ1, with 8 positions matching TRDD3. Germline CDR1 GEAIGNYY, CDR2 EKD. V shed 5 bases, J shed 0 bases, and the junction held 4 bases outside the gene matches. The CDR3 extends over 14 amino acids. The CDR3 coding sequence is TGTGCCTGTGGCATACTGGGGGACACCGATAAACTCATCTTT. Its translation: CACGILGDTDKLIF.

This clone showed up just a few times. With only one base between it and a far larger clone, this is likely a read error. Other nucleotide sequences from this sample produce the same CDR3. The chain is built from TRDV2 and TRDJ3; 7 bases agree with TRDD3. There are 18 residues in the CDR3. Germline lookup yields CDR1 GEAIGNYY and CDR2 EKD. As DNA, the CDR3 is TGTGCTTGTGACGGGCTGGGGGCCAGCTCCTGGGACACCCGACAGATGTTTTTC. This sequence encodes CACDGLGASSWDTRQMFF.

In this sample, this clone is medium-sized. This specimen includes other DNA sequences encoding the same CDR3. CDR3 region: CAWAHGTGTAQLFF. The CDR3 bases are TGTGCCTGGGCCCACGGGACAGGAACAGCACAACTCTTCTTT. The chain has TRDV2 and TRDJ2, with D hard to call. V dropped 7 bases and J dropped 5 bases, with 16 bases sitting between them. Per the germline V gene, CDR1 is GEAIGNYY and CDR2 is EKD. The CDR3 contains 14 residues.

This rearrangement joins TRDV3 to TRDJ1; D may be TRDD3 (7 bases). Germline-derived CDR1 and CDR2 are TVYSNPD and GDNSRS (reference sequence). Trimming stripped 4 bases from V and 3 bases from J, with 36 bases between. The CDR3 sequence is 20 residues long. In nucleotides, the CDR3 is TGTGCCTCCACTCTGCCTTCCGACAAGATCTGGGGGGCTCTTGCCGATAAACTCATCTTT. It codes for CASTLPSDKIWGALADKLIF.

A note on this clone: Only one base separates this from a far larger clonotype, so it likely reflects a read error. Other nucleotide sequences in the sample specify the same CDR3. This chain joins TRDV2 and TRDJ1; no reliable D call. Germline V gene lookup returns CDR1 GEAIGNYY and CDR2 EKD. The CDR3 loop spans 15 amino acids. The CDR3 region has the DNA TGTGCCTGTGACTCCACACTTACTCGCACCGATAAGCTCATCTTT. As protein: CACDSTLTRTDKLIF.

By sample fraction, this clone is medium-sized. This chain connects TRDV1 to TRDJ1; D might be TRDD2 (6 bases). The CDR3 covers 21 residues. Between the trimmed V and J ends, which lost 2 bases and 0 bases, there was a span of 28 bases. Germline values: CDR1 TSWWSYY, CDR2 QGS. In DNA, the CDR3 is TGTGCTCTTGGGGAAGGTTCGGTCCTACGTTATCGGGGCGAGTACACCGATAAACTCATCTTT. It specifies CALGEGSVLRYRGEYTDKLIF.

This clone is medium-sized. Other DNA sequences in this specimen translate into the identical CDR3. This chain links TRDV2 with TRDJ3; the match to TRDD3 covers 13 bases. This CDR3 is built from 21 residues. CDR1 and CDR2 from the germline V gene are GEAIGNYY and EKD. V shed 0 bases and J 0 bases; nucleotides not matched to a gene: 7. CDR3 amino acids: CACDTVLGDTRSSWDTRQMFF. The CDR3 region has the DNA TGTGCCTGTGACACCGTACTGGGGGATACGCGGAGCTCCTGGGACACCCGACAGATGTTTTTC.

This clone was recorded a few times. This may be a read error: a much more frequent sequence differs by one nucleotide. The chain couples TRDV1 to TRDJ1; D call uncertain. This CDR3 contains 18 residues. Germline V lookup: CDR1 TSWWSYY, CDR2 QGS. V lost 1 base and J 0 bases, leaving 18 bases between the germline ends. CDR3 in DNA: TGTGCTCTTGGGGAACCCAGCATAGGGAGCGGACACACCGATAAACTCATCTTT. Protein: CALGEPSIGSGHTDKLIF.

Relative to its sample, this clone is large (0.1 to 1%). Other nucleotide sequences from this sample produce the same CDR3. The genes are TRDV2 and TRDJ1, with 8 bases fitting TRDD3. V was clipped by 1 base and J by 0 bases; unmatched bases: 0. CDR3 length equals 14 residues. Germline assignment: CDR1 GEAIGNYY and CDR2 EKD. CDR3 bases: TGTGCCTGTGACACTGGGGGATACACCGATAAACTCATCTTT. Translation gives CACDTGGYTDKLIF.

The chain has TRDV3 and TRDJ4; 13 bases map to TRDD3. The ends lost 2 bases at V and 3 bases at J; junction bases unmatched: 27. Per the germline V gene, CDR1 is TVYSNPD and CDR2 is GDNSRS (reference sequence). This CDR3 comprises 21 residues. The CDR3 spells CAFATYFEDGTNTGGYGPLIF. CDR3 nucleotide sequence: TGTGCCTTTGCGACTTACTTTGAGGATGGGACGAATACTGGGGGATACGGACCCCTGATCTTT.

The sample holds a few counts of this clone. The chain carries TRDV1 and TRDJ1, with D maybe TRDD2 (8 bases). This CDR3 is built from 19 residues. Germline-derived CDR1 and CDR2 are TSWWSYY and QGS. Trimming shortened V by 0 bases and J by 11 bases, and 31 bases separated the two germline ends. DNA of the CDR3: TGTGCTCTTGGGGAACTGAGGATCTTCCTACAGCCTCTGGGGGCCCGGCTCATCTTT. Amino acid sequence: CALGELRIFLQPLGARLIF.

This clone was observed a handful of times. V gene TRDV1 combines with J gene TRDJ1; a possible D gene is TRDD3 (6 bases). The CDR3 runs to 20 residues. CDR1 and CDR2 from the germline V gene are TSWWSYY and QGS. Trimming removed 1 base from V and 3 bases from J, with 27 bases in between. The DNA for the CDR3 is TGTGCTCTTGGGGAACGGGACTTCCATCTTTTGGTGGGGGCCTCCGATAAACTCATCTTT. It codes for CALGERDFHLLVGASDKLIF.